A selection of T cell receptor beta chains follows, all from one sample in a study of blood T cell repertoires in COVID-19. Sequencing was performed with immunoSEQ multiplex PCR; in TCRdb, only in-frame clones are kept and a portion is missing. The sample shows approximately 73,000 clones, roughly 86% of them seen only once. The sequencing sample was made of peripheral blood. Source of these receptors: an older woman with acute or convalescent COVID-19. Both conserved end residues are part of each CDR3. D genes are given only for firm matches. Only some rows state a clone size, as once, few, many or a class for expanded clones.

TRBD1 | TRBJ2-1 | TRBV18 | . | CASSPPNPVAGTGVYNEQFF | TGTGCCAGCTCACCACCAAATCCCGTTGCCGGGACAGGGGTCTACAATGAGCAGTTCTTC
TRBD1 | TRBJ2-7 | TRBV6-2/TRBV6-3 | . | CASSYPPDRVDYEQYF | TGTGCCAGCAGTTACCCTCCCGACAGGGTAGACTACGAGCAGTACTTC
TRBD1 | TRBJ1-1 | TRBV30 | . | CAWSETGRREAFF | TGTGCCTGGAGTGAGACAGGGAGGCGTGAAGCTTTCTTT
. | TRBJ2-7 | TRBV6-2/TRBV6-3 | few | CASSIYSYEQYF | TGTGCCAGCAGTATTTACTCCTACGAGCAGTACTTC
TRBD2 | TRBJ2-1 | TRBV18 | . | CASSPPAGGQYNEQFF | TGTGCCAGCTCACCACCTGCGGGAGGGCAGTACAATGAGCAGTTCTTC
. | TRBJ1-2 | TRBV6-5 | . | CASRQQTSPGYTF | TGTGCCAGCAGGCAACAGACGTCTCCCGGCTACACCTTC
. | TRBJ2-4 | TRBV19 | few | CASSIGGRGKNIQYF | TGTGCCAGTAGTATCGGGGGGCGCGGCAAAAACATTCAGTACTTC
. | TRBJ2-1 | TRBV6-2/TRBV6-3 | . | CASSFGFSGNSYNEQFF | TGTGCCAGCAGTTTCGGGTTTAGCGGTAACTCCTACAATGAGCAGTTCTTC
TRBD1 | TRBJ1-1 | TRBV2 | . | CASREQGTEAFF | TGTGCCAGCAGAGAACAGGGGACTGAAGCTTTCTTT
TRBD2 | TRBJ2-3 | TRBV11-2 | . | CASSLGLDDTQYF | TGTGCCAGCAGCTTGGGACTAGATGATACGCAGTATTTT
. | TRBJ1-5 | TRBV15 | . | CATSSDRSSNQPQHF | TGTGCCACCAGCAGTGACAGGAGTAGCAATCAGCCCCAGCATTTT
TRBD2 | TRBJ2-1 | TRBV5-1 | . | CASSSPGTSGGADYNEQFF | TGCGCCAGCAGCTCTCCCGGGACTAGCGGGGGGGCAGACTACAATGAGCAGTTCTTC
. | TRBJ1-2 | TRBV27 | . | CASSPQGDVPYGYTF | TGTGCCAGCAGTCCCCAAGGGGATGTACCCTATGGCTACACCTTC
. | TRBJ2-5 | TRBV3-1/TRBV3-2 | . | CASSPTDQETQYF | TGTGCCAGCAGCCCTACAGACCAAGAGACCCAGTACTTC
. | TRBJ2-7 | TRBV29-1 | once | CSVVATSSYEQYF | TGCAGCGTTGTAGCGACAAGCTCCTACGAGCAGTACTTC
. | TRBJ2-7 | TRBV12-3/TRBV12-4 | . | CASSLRGYEQYF | TGTGCCAGCAGTTTGCGGGGCTACGAGCAGTACTTC
. | TRBJ1-3 | TRBV7-2 | . | CASSLVVGGSSGNTIYF | TGTGCCAGCAGCTTAGTAGTCGGGGGATCCTCTGGAAACACCATATATTTT
. | TRBJ2-1 | TRBV18 | . | CASSPQGGNGNEQFF | TGTGCCAGCTCACCCCAGGGGGGTAACGGGAATGAGCAGTTCTTC
. | TRBJ2-2 | TRBV12-3/TRBV12-4 | . | CASSSRGTGELFF | TGTGCCAGCAGTTCCCGGGGCACCGGGGAGCTGTTTTTT
. | TRBJ2-6 | TRBV10-3 | . | CAISSESPVASSGANVLTF | TGTGCCATCAGCTCGGAGAGCCCAGTAGCCAGCTCTGGGGCCAACGTCCTGACTTTC
. | TRBJ1-3 | TRBV21-1 | . | CASSDRTGGFSGNTIYF | TGTGCCAGCAGCGACCGGACAGGGGGTTTCTCTGGAAACACCATATATTTT
TRBD1 | TRBJ1-4 | TRBV9 | . | CASSAGQGREKLFF | TGTGCCAGCAGCGCCGGACAGGGGCGAGAAAAACTGTTTTTT
TRBD1 | TRBJ1-1 | TRBV5-1 | . | CASSPEQGSTEAFF | TGCGCCAGCAGCCCGGAACAGGGGTCCACTGAAGCTTTCTTT
TRBD2 | TRBJ2-1 | TRBV3-1/TRBV3-2 | . | CASSPTLGTSGSYNEQFF | TGTGCCAGCAGCCCCACATTAGGGACTAGCGGGTCCTACAATGAGCAGTTCTTC
TRBD1 | TRBJ2-5 | TRBV6-5 | . | CASSYRQTGQETQYF | TGTGCCAGCAGTTACAGACAGACAGGGCAAGAGACCCAGTACTTC
TRBD2 | TRBJ2-1 | TRBV3-1/TRBV3-2 | . | CASSQGMALGLAGGTYNEQFF | TGTGCCAGCAGCCAAGGAATGGCCCTGGGCCTAGCGGGAGGGACCTACAATGAGCAGTTCTTC
. | TRBJ1-1 | TRBV3-1/TRBV3-2 | . | CASSHPDSLKAFF | TGTGCCAGCAGCCATCCGGACAGTTTGAAAGCTTTCTTT
TRBD1 | TRBJ2-3 | TRBV7-9 | . | CASSLEQGRGTDTQYF | TGTGCCAGCAGCTTAGAACAGGGGCGGGGCACAGATACGCAGTATTTT
TRBD2 | TRBJ2-1 | TRBV4-1 | . | CASSQGTSGRAWNEQFF | TGCGCCAGCAGCCAAGGGACTAGCGGGAGGGCCTGGAATGAGCAGTTCTTC
. | TRBJ2-7 | TRBV6-5 | . | CASSYEPYGAYEQYF | TGTGCCAGCAGTTACGAGCCATATGGAGCCTACGAGCAGTACTTC
. | TRBJ1-6 | TRBV7-2 | few | CASSFSSRDNSPLHF | TGTGCCAGCAGTTTCTCGTCCAGGGATAATTCACCCCTCCACTTT
TRBD1 | TRBJ1-2 | TRBV19 | . | CASSTSLGQGVGYTF | TGTGCCAGTAGTACAAGTCTAGGACAGGGAGTCGGCTACACCTTC
. | TRBJ2-2 | TRBV19 | . | CASSMDYTGELFF | TGTGCCAGTAGTATGGACTACACCGGGGAGCTGTTTTTT
. | TRBJ2-5 | TRBV6-1 | . | CASSERYQGSNF | TGTGCCAGCAGTGAAAGGTACCAGGGTTCGAACTTC
TRBD2 | TRBJ2-1 | TRBV28 | . | CASSLRRTSGRGNEQFF | TGTGCCAGCAGTTTACGTCGGACTAGCGGGCGGGGCAATGAGCAGTTCTTC
. | TRBJ1-5 | TRBV30 | . | CAWSVDHREPQHF | TGTGCCTGGAGTGTAGACCACAGAGAGCCCCAGCATTTT
. | TRBJ1-1 | TRBV4-1 | once | CASSPFPVMNTEAFF | TGCGCCAGCAGCCCCTTCCCAGTTATGAACACTGAAGCTTTCTTT
. | TRBJ1-5 | TRBV28 | few | CASRRPGGQPQHF | TGTGCCAGCAGGCGGCCTGGGGGGCAGCCCCAGCATTTT
TRBD1 | TRBJ1-5 | TRBV27 | once | CASSPGQGVVGNQPQHF | TGTGCCAGCAGCCCCGGACAGGGAGTGGTGGGCAATCAGCCCCAGCATTTT
. | TRBJ2-1 | TRBV7-8 | . | CAIRRAATYNEQFF | TGTGCCATCCGGCGAGCGGCCACCTACAATGAGCAGTTCTTC
TRBD1 | TRBJ1-4 | TRBV27 | . | CASSLGRGREKLFF | TGTGCCAGCAGTTTAGGCAGGGGGCGTGAAAAACTGTTTTTT
. | TRBJ1-5 | TRBV28 | . | CASTPGQGNQPQHF | TGTGCCAGTACCCCAGGGCAGGGGAATCAGCCCCAGCATTTT